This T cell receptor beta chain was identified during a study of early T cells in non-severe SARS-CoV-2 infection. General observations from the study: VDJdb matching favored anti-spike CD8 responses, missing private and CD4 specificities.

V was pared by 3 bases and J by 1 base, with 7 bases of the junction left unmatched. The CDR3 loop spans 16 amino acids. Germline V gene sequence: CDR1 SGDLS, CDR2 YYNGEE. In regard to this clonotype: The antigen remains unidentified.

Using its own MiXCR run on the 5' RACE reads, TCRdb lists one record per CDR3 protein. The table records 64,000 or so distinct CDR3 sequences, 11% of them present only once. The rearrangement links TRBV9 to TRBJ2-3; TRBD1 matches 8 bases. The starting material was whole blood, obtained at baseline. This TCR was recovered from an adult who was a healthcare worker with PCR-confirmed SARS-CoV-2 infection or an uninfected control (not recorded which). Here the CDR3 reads CASSERQGIGTDTQYF. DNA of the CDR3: TGTGCCAGCAGCGAACGACAGGGGATCGGCACAGATACGCAGTATTTT.